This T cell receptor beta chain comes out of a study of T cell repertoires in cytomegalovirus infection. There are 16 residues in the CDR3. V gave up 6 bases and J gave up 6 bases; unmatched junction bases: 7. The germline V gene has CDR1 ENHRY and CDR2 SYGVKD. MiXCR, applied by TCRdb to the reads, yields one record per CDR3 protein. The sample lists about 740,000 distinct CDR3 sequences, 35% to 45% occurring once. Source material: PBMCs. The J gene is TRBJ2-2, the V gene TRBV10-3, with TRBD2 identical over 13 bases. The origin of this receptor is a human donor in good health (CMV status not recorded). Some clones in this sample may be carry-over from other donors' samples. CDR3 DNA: TGTGCCATCAGGCCGGGACTAGCGGGATTATCCGGGGAGCTGTTTTTT. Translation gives CAIRPGLAGLSGELFF.